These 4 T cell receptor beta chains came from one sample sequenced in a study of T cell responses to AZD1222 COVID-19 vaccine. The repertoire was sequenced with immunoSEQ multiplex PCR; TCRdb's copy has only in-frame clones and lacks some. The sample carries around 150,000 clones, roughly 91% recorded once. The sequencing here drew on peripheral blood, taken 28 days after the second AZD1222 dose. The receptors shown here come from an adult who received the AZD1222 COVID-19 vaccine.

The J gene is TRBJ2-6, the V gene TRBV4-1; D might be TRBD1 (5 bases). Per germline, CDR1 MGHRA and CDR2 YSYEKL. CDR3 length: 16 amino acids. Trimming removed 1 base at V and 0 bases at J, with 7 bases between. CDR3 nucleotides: TGCGCCAGCAGCCAAGGCACAGGCTCTGGGGCCAACGTCCTGACTTTC. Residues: CASSQGTGSGANVLTF.

The CDR3 coding sequence is TGTGCCAGCAGTAGGGGACAGGGGGCGGGTCAGCCCCAGCATTTT. Translation: CASSRGQGAGQPQHF. The chain recombines TRBV6-5 with TRBJ1-5; 12 bases agree with TRBD1. In germline, CDR1 is MNHEY, CDR2 SVGAGI. V lost 5 bases, J lost 6 bases, and 5 bases stayed unmatched. This CDR3 has 15 residues.

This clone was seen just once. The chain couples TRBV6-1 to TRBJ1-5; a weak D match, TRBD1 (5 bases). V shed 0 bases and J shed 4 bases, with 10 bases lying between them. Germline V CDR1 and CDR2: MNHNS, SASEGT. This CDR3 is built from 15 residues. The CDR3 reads CASSEAAGPNQPQHF. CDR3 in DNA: TGTGCCAGCAGTGAAGCTGCGGGACCTAATCAGCCCCAGCATTTT.

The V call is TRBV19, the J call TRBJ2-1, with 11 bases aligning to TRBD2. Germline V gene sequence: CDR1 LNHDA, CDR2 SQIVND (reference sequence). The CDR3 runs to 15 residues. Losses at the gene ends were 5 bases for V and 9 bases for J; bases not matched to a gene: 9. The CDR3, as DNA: TGTGCCAGTAGTCAGCTAGCGGGGGGTGGTCGTGAGCAGTTCTTC. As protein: CASSQLAGGGREQFF.